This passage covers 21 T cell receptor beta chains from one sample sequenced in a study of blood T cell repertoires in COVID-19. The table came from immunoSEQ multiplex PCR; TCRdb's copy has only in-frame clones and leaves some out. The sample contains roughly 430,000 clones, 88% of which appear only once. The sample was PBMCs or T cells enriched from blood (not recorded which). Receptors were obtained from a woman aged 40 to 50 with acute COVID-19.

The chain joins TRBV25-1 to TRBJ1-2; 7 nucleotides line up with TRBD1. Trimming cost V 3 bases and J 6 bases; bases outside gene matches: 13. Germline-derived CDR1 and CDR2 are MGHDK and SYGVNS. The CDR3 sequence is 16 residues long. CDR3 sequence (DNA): TGTGCCAGCAGTGAGAGAAGAATTCGGGACAGCCATGGCTACACCTTC. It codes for CASSERRIRDSHGYTF.

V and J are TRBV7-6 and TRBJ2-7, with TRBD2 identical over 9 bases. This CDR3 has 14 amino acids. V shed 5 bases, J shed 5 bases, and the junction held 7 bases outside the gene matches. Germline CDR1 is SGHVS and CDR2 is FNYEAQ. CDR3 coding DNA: TGTGCCAGCAGCCCCCGGACTAGCGTCCACGAGCAGTACTTC. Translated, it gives CASSPRTSVHEQYF.

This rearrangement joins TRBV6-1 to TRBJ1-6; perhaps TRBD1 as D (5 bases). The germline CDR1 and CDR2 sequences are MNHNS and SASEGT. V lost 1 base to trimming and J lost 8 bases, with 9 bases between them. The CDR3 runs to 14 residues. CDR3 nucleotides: TGTGCCAGCAGTGAAGGGGGCAGGTATTCACCCCTCCACTTT. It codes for CASSEGGRYSPLHF.

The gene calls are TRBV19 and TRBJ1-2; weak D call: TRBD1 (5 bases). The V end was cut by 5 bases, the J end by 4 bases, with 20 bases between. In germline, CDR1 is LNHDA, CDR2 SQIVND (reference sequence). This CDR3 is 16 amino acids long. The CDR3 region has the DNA TGTGCCAGTAGTTACACTGGGGCAGATAGGGTCTATGGCTACACCTTC. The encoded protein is CASSYTGADRVYGYTF.

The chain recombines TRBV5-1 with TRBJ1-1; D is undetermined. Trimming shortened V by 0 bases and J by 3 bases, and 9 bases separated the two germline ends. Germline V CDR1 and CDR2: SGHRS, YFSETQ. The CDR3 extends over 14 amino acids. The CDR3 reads CASSLDGSYTEAFF. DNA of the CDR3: TGCGCCAGCAGCTTGGACGGGTCGTACACTGAAGCTTTCTTT.

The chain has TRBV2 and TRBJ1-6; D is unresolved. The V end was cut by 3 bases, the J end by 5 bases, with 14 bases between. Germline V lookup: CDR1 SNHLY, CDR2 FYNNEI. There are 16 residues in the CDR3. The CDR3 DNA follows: TGTGCCAGCAGTGATGATGGTGCTGCGGATAATTCACCCCTCCACTTT. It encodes CASSDDGAADNSPLHF. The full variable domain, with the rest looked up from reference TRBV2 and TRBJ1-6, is EPEVTQTPSHQVTQMGQEVILRCVPISNHLYFYWYRQILGQKVEFLVSFYNNEISEKSEIFDDQFSVERPDGSNFTLKIRSTKLEDSAMYFCASSDDGAADNSPLHFGNGTRLTVT.

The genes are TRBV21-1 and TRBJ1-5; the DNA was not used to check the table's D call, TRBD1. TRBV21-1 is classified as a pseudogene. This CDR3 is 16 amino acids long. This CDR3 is CASSTRDTYSNQPQHF. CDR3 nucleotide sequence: TGTGCCAGCAGCACCCGGGACACTTATAGCAATCAGCCCCAGCATTTT.

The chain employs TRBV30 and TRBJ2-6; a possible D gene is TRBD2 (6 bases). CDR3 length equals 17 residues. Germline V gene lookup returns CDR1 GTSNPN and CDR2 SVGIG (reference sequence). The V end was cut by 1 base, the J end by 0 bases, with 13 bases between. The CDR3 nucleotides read TGTGCCTGGAGTGGACTAGACGACTCCTCTGGGGCCAACGTCCTGACTTTC. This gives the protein CAWSGLDDSSGANVLTF.

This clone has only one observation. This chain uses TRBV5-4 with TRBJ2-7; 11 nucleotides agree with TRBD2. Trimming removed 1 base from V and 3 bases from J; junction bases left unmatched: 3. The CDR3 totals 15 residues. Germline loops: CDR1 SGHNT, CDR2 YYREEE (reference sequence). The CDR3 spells CASSLTSGGFYEQYF. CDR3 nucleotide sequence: TGTGCCAGCAGCTTGACTAGCGGGGGATTCTACGAGCAGTACTTC.

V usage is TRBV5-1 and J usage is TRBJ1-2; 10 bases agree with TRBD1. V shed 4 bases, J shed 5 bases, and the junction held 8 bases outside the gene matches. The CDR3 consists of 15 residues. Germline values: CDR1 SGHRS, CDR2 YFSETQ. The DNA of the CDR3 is TGCGCCAGCAGCCTCCTGACAGGGGGCGGGTATGGCTACACCTTC. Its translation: CASSLLTGGGYGYTF. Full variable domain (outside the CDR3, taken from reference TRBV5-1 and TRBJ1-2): KAGVTQTPRYLIKTRGQQVTLSCSPISGHRSVSWYQQTPGQGLQFLFEYFSETQRNKGNFPGRFSGRQFSNSRSEMNVSTLELGDSALYLCASSLLTGGGYGYTFGSGTRLTVV.

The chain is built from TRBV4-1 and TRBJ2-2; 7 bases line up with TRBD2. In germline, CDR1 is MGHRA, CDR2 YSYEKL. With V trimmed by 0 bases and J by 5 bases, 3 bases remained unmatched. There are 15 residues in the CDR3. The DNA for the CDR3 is TGCGCCAGCAGCCAAGAGCGGGGAGGGACCGGGGAGCTGTTTTTT. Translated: CASSQERGGTGELFF.

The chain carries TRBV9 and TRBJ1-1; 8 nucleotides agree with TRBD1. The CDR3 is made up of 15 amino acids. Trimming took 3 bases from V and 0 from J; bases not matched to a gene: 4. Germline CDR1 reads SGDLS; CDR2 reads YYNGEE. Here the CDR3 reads CASSATGGMNTEAFF. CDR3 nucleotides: TGTGCCAGCAGCGCTACAGGGGGTATGAACACTGAAGCTTTCTTT.

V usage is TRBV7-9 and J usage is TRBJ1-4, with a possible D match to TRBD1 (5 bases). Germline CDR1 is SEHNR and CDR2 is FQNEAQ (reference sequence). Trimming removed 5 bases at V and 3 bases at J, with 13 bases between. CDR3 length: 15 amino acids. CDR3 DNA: TGTGCCAGCAGCCCCTTGTGGGGGGCTAATGAAAAACTGTTTTTT. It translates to CASSPLWGANEKLFF. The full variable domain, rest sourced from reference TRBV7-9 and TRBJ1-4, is DTGVSQNPRHKITKRGQNVTFRCDPISEHNRLYWYRQTLGQGPEFLTYFQNEAQLEKSRLLSDRFSAERPKGSFSTLEIQRTEQGDSAMYLCASSPLWGANEKLFFGSGTQLSVL.

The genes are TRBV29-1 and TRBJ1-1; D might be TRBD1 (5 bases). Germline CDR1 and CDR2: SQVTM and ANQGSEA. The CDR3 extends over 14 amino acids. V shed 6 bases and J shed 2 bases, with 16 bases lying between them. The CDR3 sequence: CSVNGGGPNTEAFF. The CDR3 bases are TGCAGCGTCAATGGCGGGGGACCCAACACTGAAGCTTTCTTT.

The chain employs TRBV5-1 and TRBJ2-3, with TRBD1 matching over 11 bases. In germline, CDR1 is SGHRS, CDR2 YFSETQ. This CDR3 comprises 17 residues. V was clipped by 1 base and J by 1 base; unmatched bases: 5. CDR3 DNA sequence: TGCGCCAGCAGCTTGTACGGGGACAGGGGGGGCACAGATACGCAGTATTTT. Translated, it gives CASSLYGDRGGTDTQYF.

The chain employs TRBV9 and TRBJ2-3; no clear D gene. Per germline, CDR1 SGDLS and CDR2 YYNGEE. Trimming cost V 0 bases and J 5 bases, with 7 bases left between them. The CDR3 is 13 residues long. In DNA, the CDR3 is TGTGCCAGCAGCGTAGTGTCTAGAGATACGCAGTATTTT. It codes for CASSVVSRDTQYF.

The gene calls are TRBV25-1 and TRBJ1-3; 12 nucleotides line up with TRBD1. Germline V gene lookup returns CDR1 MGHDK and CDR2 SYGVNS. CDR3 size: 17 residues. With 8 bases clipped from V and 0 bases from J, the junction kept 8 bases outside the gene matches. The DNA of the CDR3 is TGTGCCAGCTCCGGGACAGGGGGCTTCCACTCTGGAAACACCATATATTTT. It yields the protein CASSGTGGFHSGNTIYF.

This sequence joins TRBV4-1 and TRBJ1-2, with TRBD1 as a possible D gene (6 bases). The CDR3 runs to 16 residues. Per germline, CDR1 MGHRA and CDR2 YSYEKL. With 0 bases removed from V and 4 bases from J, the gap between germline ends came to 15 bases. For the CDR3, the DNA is TGCGCCAGCAGCCAAGATTCGCGGGGGCGAGGCTATGGCTACACCTTC. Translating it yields CASSQDSRGRGYGYTF.

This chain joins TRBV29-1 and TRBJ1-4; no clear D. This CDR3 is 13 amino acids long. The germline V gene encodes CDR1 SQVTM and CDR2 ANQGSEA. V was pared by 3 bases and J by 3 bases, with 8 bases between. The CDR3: CSVERASNEKLFF. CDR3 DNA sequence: TGCAGCGTTGAGAGGGCGTCTAATGAAAAACTGTTTTTT.

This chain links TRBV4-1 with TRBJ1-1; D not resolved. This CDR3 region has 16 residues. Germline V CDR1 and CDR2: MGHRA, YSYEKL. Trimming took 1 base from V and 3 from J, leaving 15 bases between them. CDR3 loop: CASSQGPLVPDTEAFF. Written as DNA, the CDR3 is TGCGCCAGCAGCCAAGGCCCCCTAGTACCGGACACTGAAGCTTTCTTT.

Written as DNA, the CDR3 is TGCGCCAGCAGCCAAGATCAGGGTCCCCCGTCACCCCTCCACTTT. Protein sequence: CASSQDQGPPSPLHF. The chain couples TRBV4-1 to TRBJ1-6, with D tentatively TRBD1 (5 bases). There are 15 residues in the CDR3. Trimming removed 0 bases at V and 10 bases at J, with 13 bases between. Germline V gives CDR1 MGHRA, CDR2 YSYEKL.